This T cell receptor (beta chain) was captured in a study of blood T cell repertoires in COVID-19. Clones were sequenced by immunoSEQ multiplex PCR, and TCRdb holds only the in-frame ones, with some missing. In the table there are 250,000 to 350,000 clones, 75% to 90% of which are singletons. The sequencing sample was made of PBMCs or T cells enriched from blood (not recorded which). The TCR sequence derives from a woman in her 30s who had recovered from COVID-19.

CDR3 nucleotides: TGTGCCAGCAGTCCGGGGACAGGGGGCCCCTCAGATACGCAGTATTTT. Encoded protein: CASSPGTGGPSDTQYF. The genes are TRBV28 and TRBJ2-3; TRBD1 matches 12 bases. The CDR3 totals 16 residues. V lost 5 bases and J lost 4; bases outside the gene matches: 7. Germline loops: CDR1 MDHEN, CDR2 SYDVKM.